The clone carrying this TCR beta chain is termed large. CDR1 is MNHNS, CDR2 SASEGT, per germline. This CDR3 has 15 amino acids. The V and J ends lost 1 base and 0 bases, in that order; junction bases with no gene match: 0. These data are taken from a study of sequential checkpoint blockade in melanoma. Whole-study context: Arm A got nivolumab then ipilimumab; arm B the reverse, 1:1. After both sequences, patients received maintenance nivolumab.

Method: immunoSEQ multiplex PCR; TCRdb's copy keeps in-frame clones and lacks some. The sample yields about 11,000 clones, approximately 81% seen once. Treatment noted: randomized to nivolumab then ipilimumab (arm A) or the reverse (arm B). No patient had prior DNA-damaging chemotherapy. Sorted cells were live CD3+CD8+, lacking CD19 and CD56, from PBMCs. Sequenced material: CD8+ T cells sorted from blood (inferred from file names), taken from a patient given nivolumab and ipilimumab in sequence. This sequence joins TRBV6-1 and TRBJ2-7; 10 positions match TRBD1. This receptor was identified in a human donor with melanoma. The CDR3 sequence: CASSEGTGGSYEQYF. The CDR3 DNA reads TGTGCCAGCAGTGAAGGGACAGGGGGCTCCTACGAGCAGTACTTC.